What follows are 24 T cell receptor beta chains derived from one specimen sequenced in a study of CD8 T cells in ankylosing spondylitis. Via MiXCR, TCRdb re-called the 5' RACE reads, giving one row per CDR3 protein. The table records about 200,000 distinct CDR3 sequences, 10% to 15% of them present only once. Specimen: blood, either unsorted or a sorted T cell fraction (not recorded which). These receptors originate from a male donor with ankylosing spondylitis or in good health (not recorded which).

The CDR3 protein is CASRTGETGELFF. The CDR3 DNA sequence: TGTGCCAGCAGGACGGGGGAAACCGGGGAGCTGTTTTTT. V is TRBV12-3 or TRBV12-4 and J is TRBJ2-2, with D possibly being TRBD2 (6 bases). The CDR3 loop spans 13 amino acids. The V and J ends lost 6 bases and 5 bases respectively, with 10 bases between them.

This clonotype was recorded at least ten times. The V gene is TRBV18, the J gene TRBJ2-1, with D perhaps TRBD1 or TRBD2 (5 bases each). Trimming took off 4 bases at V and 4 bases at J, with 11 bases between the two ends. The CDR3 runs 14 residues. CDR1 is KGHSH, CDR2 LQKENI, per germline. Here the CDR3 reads CASSLRDGYNEQFF. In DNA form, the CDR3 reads TGTGCCAGCTCACTCCGGGACGGATACAATGAGCAGTTCTTC.

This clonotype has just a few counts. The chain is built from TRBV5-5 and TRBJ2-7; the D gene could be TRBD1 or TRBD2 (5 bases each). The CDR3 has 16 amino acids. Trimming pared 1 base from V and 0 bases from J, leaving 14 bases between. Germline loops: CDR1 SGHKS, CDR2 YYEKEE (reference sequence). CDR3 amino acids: CASSLSVNGASYEQYF. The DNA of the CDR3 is TGTGCCAGCAGCTTGAGCGTTAACGGGGCCTCCTACGAGCAGTACTTC.

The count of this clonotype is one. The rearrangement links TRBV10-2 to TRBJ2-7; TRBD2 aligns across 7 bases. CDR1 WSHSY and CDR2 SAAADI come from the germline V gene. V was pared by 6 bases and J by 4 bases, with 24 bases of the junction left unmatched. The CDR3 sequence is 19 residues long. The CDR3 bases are TGCGCCAGCAGCATGCGTGTGGGTAGCGGGTGGGACCCGACATACGAGCAGTACTTC. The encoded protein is CASSMRVGSGWDPTYEQYF.

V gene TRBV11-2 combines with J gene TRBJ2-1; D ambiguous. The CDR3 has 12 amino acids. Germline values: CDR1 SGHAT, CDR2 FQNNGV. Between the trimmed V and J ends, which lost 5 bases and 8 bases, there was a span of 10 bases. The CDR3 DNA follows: TGTGCCAGCAGCCCACCCAGCTATGAGCAGTTCTTC. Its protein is CASSPPSYEQFF.

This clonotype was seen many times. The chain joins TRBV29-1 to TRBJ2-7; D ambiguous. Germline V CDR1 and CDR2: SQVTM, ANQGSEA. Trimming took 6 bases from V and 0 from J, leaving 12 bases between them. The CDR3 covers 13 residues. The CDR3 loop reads CSVKTPVSYEQYF. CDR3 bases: TGCAGCGTCAAGACCCCGGTCTCCTACGAGCAGTACTTC.

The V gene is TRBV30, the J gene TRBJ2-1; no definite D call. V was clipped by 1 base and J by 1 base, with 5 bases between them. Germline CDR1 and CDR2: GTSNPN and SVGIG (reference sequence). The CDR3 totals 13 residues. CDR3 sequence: CAWSEGSYNEQFF. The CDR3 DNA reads TGTGCCTGGAGTGAGGGTTCCTACAATGAGCAGTTCTTC.

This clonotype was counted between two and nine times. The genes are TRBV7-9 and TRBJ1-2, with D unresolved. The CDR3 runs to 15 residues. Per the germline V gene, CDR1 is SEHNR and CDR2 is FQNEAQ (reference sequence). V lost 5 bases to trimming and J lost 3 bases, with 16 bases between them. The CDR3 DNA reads TGTGCCAGCAGCCAAACGATAGTAACCCACTATGGCTACACCTTC. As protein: CASSQTIVTHYGYTF.

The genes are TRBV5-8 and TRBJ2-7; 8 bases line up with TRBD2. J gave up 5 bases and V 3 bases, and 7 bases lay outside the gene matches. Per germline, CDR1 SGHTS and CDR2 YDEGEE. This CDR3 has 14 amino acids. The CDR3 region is CASSWGGAGDEQYF. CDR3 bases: TGTGCCAGCAGCTGGGGTGGAGCGGGAGACGAGCAGTACTTC. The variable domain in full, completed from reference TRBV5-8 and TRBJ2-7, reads EAGVTQSPTHLIKTRGQQATLRCSPISGHTSVYWYQQALGLGLQFLLWYDEGEERNRGNFPPRFSGRQFPNYSSELNVNALELEDSALYLCASSWGGAGDEQYFGPGTRLTVT.

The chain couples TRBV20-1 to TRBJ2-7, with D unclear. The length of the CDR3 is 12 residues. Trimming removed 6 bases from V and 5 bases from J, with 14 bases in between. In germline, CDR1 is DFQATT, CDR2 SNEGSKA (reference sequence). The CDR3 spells CSASWAGNEQYF. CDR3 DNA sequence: TGCAGTGCGAGCTGGGCTGGTAACGAGCAGTACTTC.

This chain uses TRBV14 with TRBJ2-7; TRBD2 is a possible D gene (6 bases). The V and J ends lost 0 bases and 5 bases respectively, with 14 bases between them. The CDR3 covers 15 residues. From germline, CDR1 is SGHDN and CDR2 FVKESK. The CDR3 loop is CASSQEAGWEDEQYF. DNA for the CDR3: TGTGCCAGCAGCCAAGAGGCGGGGTGGGAGGACGAGCAGTACTTC.

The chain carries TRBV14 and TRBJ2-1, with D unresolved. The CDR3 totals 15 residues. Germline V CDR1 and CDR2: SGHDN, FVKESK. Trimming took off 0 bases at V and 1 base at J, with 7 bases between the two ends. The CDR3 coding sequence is TGTGCCAGCAGCCAAGAGGGGTGGTCCTACAATGAGCAGTTCTTC. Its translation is CASSQEGWSYNEQFF.

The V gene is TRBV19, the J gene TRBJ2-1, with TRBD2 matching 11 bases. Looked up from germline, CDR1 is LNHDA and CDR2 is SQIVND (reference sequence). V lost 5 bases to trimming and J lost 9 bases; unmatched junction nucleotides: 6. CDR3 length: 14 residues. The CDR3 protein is CASSPALAGGEQFF. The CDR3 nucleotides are TGTGCCAGTAGTCCAGCCCTAGCGGGAGGTGAGCAGTTCTTC.

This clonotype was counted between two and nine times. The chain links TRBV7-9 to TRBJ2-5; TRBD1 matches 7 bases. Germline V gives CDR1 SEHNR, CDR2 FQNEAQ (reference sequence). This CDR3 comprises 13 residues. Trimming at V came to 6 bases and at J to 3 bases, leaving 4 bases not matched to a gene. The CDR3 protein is CASSGDREETQYF. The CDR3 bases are TGTGCCAGCAGTGGTGACAGGGAAGAGACCCAGTACTTC.

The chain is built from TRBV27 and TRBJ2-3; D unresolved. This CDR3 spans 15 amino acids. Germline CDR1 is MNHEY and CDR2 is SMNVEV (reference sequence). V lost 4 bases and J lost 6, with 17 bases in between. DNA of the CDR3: TGTGCCAGCAGTTGGACCGCGACCCGTTGGGATACGCAGTATTTT. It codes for CASSWTATRWDTQYF.

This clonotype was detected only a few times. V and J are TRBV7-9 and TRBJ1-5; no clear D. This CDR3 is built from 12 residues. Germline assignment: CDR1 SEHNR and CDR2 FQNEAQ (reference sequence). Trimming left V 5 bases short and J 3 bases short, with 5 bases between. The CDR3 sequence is CASSRDNQPQHF. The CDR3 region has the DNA TGTGCCAGCAGCCGCGACAATCAGCCCCAGCATTTT.

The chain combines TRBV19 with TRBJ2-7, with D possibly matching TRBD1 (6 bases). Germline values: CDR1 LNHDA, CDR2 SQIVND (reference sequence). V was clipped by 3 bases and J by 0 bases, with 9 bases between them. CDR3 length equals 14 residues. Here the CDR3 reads CASSMQGNSYEQYF. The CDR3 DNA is TGTGCCAGTAGTATGCAGGGGAACTCCTACGAGCAGTACTTC.

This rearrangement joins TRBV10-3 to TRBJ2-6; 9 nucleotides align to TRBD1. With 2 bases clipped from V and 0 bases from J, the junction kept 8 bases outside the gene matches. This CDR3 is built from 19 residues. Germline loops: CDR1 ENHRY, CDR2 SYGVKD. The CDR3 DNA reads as TGTGCCATCAGTGAGCCCCCCGGGACAGGGCCCTCTGGGGCCAACGTCCTGACTTTC. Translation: CAISEPPGTGPSGANVLTF.

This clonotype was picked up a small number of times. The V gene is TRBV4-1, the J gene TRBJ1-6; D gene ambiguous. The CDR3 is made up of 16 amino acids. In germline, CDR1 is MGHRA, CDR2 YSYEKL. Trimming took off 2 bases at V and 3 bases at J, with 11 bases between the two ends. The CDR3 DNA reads TGCGCCAGCAGCCAACTGGTGGACCGCTATAATTCACCCCTCCACTTT. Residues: CASSQLVDRYNSPLHF.

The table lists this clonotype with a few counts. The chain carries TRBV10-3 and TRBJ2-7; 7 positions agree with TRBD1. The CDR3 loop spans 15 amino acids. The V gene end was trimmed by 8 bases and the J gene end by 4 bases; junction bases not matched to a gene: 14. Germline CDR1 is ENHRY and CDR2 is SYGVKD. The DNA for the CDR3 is TGTGCCATCTCTAGTCGACAGGGCGTGAAGTACGAGCAGTACTTC. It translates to CAISSRQGVKYEQYF.

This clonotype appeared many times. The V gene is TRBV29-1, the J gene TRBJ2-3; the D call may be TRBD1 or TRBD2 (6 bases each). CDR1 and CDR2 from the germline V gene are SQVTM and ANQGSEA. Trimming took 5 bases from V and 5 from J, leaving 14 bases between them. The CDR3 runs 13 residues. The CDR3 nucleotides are TGCAGCGTTTGGGGGGCGCAGGTAGATACGCAGTATTTT. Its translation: CSVWGAQVDTQYF.

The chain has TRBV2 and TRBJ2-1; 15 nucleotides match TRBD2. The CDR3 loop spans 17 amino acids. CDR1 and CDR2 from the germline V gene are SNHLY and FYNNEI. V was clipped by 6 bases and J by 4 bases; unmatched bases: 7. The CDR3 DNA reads TGTGCCAGCAGGGCCGGGACTAGCGGGGGGAAGTACAATGAGCAGTTCTTC. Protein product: CASRAGTSGGKYNEQFF.

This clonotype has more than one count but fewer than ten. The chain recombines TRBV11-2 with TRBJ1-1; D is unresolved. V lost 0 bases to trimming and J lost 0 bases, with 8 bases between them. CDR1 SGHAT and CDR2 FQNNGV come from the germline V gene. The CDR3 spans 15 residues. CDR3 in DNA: TGTGCCAGCAGCTTAGATGAGCCCCTGAACACTGAAGCTTTCTTT. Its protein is CASSLDEPLNTEAFF. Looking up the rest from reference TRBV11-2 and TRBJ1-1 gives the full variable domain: EAGVAQSPRYKIIEKRQSVAFWCNPISGHATLYWYQQILGQGPKLLIQFQNNGVVDDSQLPKDRFSAERLKGVDSTLKIQPAKLEDSAVYLCASSLDEPLNTEAFFGQGTRLTVV.

The CDR3 protein is CASRDSGARNEQFF. The CDR3, as DNA: TGTGCCAGCAGGGACTCGGGGGCACGGAATGAGCAGTTCTTC. The genes are TRBV2 and TRBJ2-1, with D perhaps TRBD1 or TRBD2 (6 bases each). Germline CDR1 SNHLY, CDR2 FYNNEI. V dropped 6 bases and J dropped 7 bases, with 16 bases sitting between them. CDR3 length: 14 residues. The full variable domain, its missing parts supplied by reference TRBV2 and TRBJ2-1, is EPEVTQTPSHQVTQMGQEVILRCVPISNHLYFYWYRQILGQKVEFLVSFYNNEISEKSEIFDDQFSVERPDGSNFTLKIRSTKLEDSAMYFCASRDSGARNEQFFGPGTRLTVL.